A single sample is the source of the 22 T cell receptor beta chains below, sequenced in a study of OX40 agonist ivuxolimab in advanced cancers. The table came from immunoSEQ multiplex PCR; TCRdb's copy has only in-frame clones and leaves some out. The table has about 84,000 clones, roughly 84% seen once; the top ten hold under 3.5%. Sequenced here: CD4+ or CD8+ T cells sorted from blood, sampled in a trial of the OX40 agonist ivuxolimab. Every receptor here comes from an adult with an advanced solid tumor such as melanoma, head and neck, liver or kidney cancer.

V is TRBV5-1 and J is TRBJ2-5, with 10 bases fitting TRBD2. Germline V lookup: CDR1 SGHRS, CDR2 YFSETQ. The CDR3 consists of 15 residues. V lost 0 bases, J lost 1 base, and 0 bases stayed unmatched. The CDR3 reads CASSLGLAGQETQYF. CDR3 bases: TGCGCCAGCAGCTTGGGACTAGCGGGCCAAGAGACCCAGTACTTC. The full variable domain, completed using reference TRBV5-1 and TRBJ2-5, is KAGVTQTPRYLIKTRGQQVTLSCSPISGHRSVSWYQQTPGQGLQFLFEYFSETQRNKGNFPGRFSGRQFSNSRSEMNVSTLELGDSALYLCASSLGLAGQETQYFGPGTRLLVL.

This clone was detected once. The chain combines TRBV4-3 with TRBJ2-3; D call uncertain. Per germline, CDR1 LGHNA and CDR2 YSLEER. V lost 1 base and J 2 bases, leaving 7 bases between the germline ends. The CDR3 is made up of 14 amino acids. The CDR3 sequence: CASSQGSFTDTQYF. CDR3 coding DNA: TGCGCCAGCAGCCAAGGGTCCTTCACAGATACGCAGTATTTT.

V and J are TRBV11-1 and TRBJ2-5; possibly TRBD1 for D (6 bases). V lost 0 bases, J lost 2 bases, and 16 bases lay in between. CDR3 length equals 17 residues. Germline assignment: CDR1 SGHAT and CDR2 FQDESV (reference sequence). In nucleotides, the CDR3 is TGTGCCAGCAGCTTAGCTTATAGGGGGTGGGGGCAAGAGACCCAGTACTTC. It encodes CASSLAYRGWGQETQYF.

CDR3 bases: TGTGCCAGCAGCGCCGGACAGGGGGTCGAAAAACTGTTTTTT. It translates to CASSAGQGVEKLFF. The chain combines TRBV9 with TRBJ1-4, with 10 bases aligning to TRBD1. With 3 bases clipped from V and 8 bases from J, the junction kept 4 bases outside the gene matches. This CDR3 is 14 amino acids long. Germline CDR1 and CDR2: SGDLS and YYNGEE.

The chain is built from TRBV19 and TRBJ1-3, with TRBD1 matching over 7 bases. Germline trimming cut 4 bases from V and 0 bases from J; bases unmatched to any gene: 3. Germline CDR1 and CDR2: LNHDA and SQIVND (reference sequence). The CDR3 is 15 amino acids. The CDR3 sequence: CASSTTGPSGNTIYF. The CDR3 region has the DNA TGTGCCAGTAGTACGACAGGGCCCTCTGGAAACACCATATATTTT.

This chain uses TRBV28 with TRBJ2-1; D tentatively fits TRBD1 or TRBD2 (6 bases each). The CDR3 length is 14 residues. The V and J ends lost 3 bases and 7 bases respectively, with 13 bases between them. Germline assignment: CDR1 MDHEN and CDR2 SYDVKM. The chain's CDR3 is CASSFLKGGNEQFF. CDR3 nucleotide sequence: TGTGCCAGCAGTTTTCTGAAAGGGGGGAATGAGCAGTTCTTC.

V and J are TRBV5-6 and TRBJ2-7; D may correspond to TRBD1 or TRBD2 (5 bases each). Germline V gene data show CDR1 as SGHDT and CDR2 as YYEEEE. Trimming removed 2 bases from V and 8 bases from J, with 17 bases in between. This CDR3 comprises 14 residues. This CDR3 reads CASSFGAARHQQYV. The CDR3 nucleotides read TGTGCCAGCAGCTTCGGGGCAGCTCGCCACCAGCAGTACGTC.

This chain links TRBV18 with TRBJ1-1; no definite D call. V was shortened by 2 bases and J by 3 bases, with 7 bases between the two germline ends. This CDR3 region has 13 residues. CDR1 KGHSH and CDR2 LQKENI come from the germline V gene. CDR3 in amino acids: CASSPNADTEAFF. DNA of the CDR3: TGTGCCAGCTCACCAAACGCGGACACTGAAGCTTTCTTT.

This chain links TRBV18 with TRBJ1-5; D may be TRBD1 (5 bases). This CDR3 has 13 amino acids. V lost 3 bases, J lost 5 bases, and 8 bases lay in between. Germline V gives CDR1 KGHSH, CDR2 LQKENI. The CDR3 DNA sequence: TGTGCCAGCTCACCCCAGGGCGATCAGCCCCAGCATTTT. It translates to CASSPQGDQPQHF.

This clone came up once. V gene TRBV5-6 combines with J gene TRBJ1-4; tentatively, D is TRBD1 (5 bases). The CDR3 totals 14 residues. V gave up 4 bases and J gave up 8 bases, with 15 bases separating them. Per germline, CDR1 SGHDT and CDR2 YYEEEE. As DNA, the CDR3 is TGTGCCAGCAGCCTAGGGCTGGAGGGGGAAAAACTGTTTTTT. This translates into CASSLGLEGEKLFF.

V gene TRBV5-6 combines with J gene TRBJ2-7; D unresolved. Germline assignment: CDR1 SGHDT and CDR2 YYEEEE. The germline V and J ends were trimmed by 2 bases and 0 bases, with 9 bases remaining between them. CDR3 length: 14 amino acids. DNA for the CDR3: TGTGCCAGCAGCTTTTTGGCTAGCTCCTACGAGCAGTACGTC. Its translation is CASSFLASSYEQYV.

V usage is TRBV19 and J usage is TRBJ2-7, with a possible D match to TRBD2 (5 bases). This CDR3 has 15 residues. V lost 5 bases to trimming and J lost 0 bases, with 14 bases between them. Germline V gives CDR1 LNHDA, CDR2 SQIVND (reference sequence). The CDR3 DNA follows: TGTGCCAGTAGTCTTGGAGGTTTGAGCTCCTACGAGCAGTACTTC. This codes for CASSLGGLSSYEQYF. Drawing the rest from reference TRBV19 and TRBJ2-7, the complete variable domain is DGGITQSPKYLFRKEGQNVTLSCEQNLNHDAMYWYRQDPGQGLRLIYYSQIVNDFQKGDIAEGYSVSREKKESFPLTVTSAQKNPTAFYLCASSLGGLSSYEQYFGPGTRLTVT.

V usage is TRBV7-2 and J usage is TRBJ2-3; the D call may be TRBD1 or TRBD2 (7 bases each). The CDR3 consists of 14 residues. The V end lost 4 bases, the J end lost 3 bases, and 11 bases lay between the germline ends. CDR1 and CDR2 (germline): SGHTA, FQGNSA. CDR3 loop: CASSSQGGTDTQYF. The DNA of the CDR3 is TGTGCCAGCAGCTCCCAGGGGGGGACAGATACGCAGTATTTT.

The CDR3 nucleotides are TGTGCCAGCAGCTTCGGGACAGGGGGAAATAATGGCTACACCTTC. This gives the protein CASSFGTGGNNGYTF. V is TRBV7-2 and J is TRBJ1-2, with 11 bases lining up with TRBD1. CDR3 length: 15 residues. After removal of 3 bases from V and 6 bases from J, the junction contained 6 bases not matched to a gene. The V gene's germline CDR1 is SGHTA and CDR2 FQGNSA.

The rearrangement uses TRBV9 and TRBJ2-3, with a weak D call TRBD1 (5 bases). The V gene's germline CDR1 is SGDLS and CDR2 YYNGEE. The CDR3 spans 13 residues. With 4 bases removed from V and 2 bases from J, the gap between germline ends came to 8 bases. CDR3 sequence reads: CASSPQATDTQYF. In DNA, the CDR3 is TGTGCCAGCAGCCCACAGGCCACAGATACGCAGTATTTT.

The chain uses TRBV23-1 and TRBJ1-5; D is uncertain. TRBV23-1 is annotated as an ORF whose role is uncertain. The CDR3 length is 17 residues. V was shortened by 7 bases and J by 0 bases, with 19 bases between the two germline ends. The CDR3 coding sequence is TGCGCCAGCAAACCCCCCGGTACCGCTTATAGCAATCAGCCCCAGCATTTT. It codes for CASKPPGTAYSNQPQHF.

V gene TRBV7-3 combines with J gene TRBJ2-1, with 7 bases matching TRBD1. Germline V gene sequence: CDR1 SGHTA, CDR2 FQGTGA. CDR3 size: 11 residues. Losses at the gene ends were 4 bases for V and 10 bases for J; bases not matched to a gene: 1. The CDR3 protein is CASSSQGEQFF. CDR3 bases: TGTGCCAGCAGCTCACAGGGGGAGCAGTTCTTC.

This chain connects TRBV4-2 to TRBJ1-5; no reliable D call. CDR3 length: 18 residues. The germline V gene encodes CDR1 LGHNA and CDR2 YNFKEQ. Trimming cost V 0 bases and J 7 bases, with 22 bases left between them. This CDR3 reads CASSQEFQPTDWVQPQHF. CDR3 bases: TGTGCCAGCAGCCAAGAGTTTCAGCCTACTGATTGGGTACAGCCCCAGCATTTT.

The V gene is TRBV7-2, the J gene TRBJ2-3; D is undetermined. The ends were cut back, 1 base at V and 4 bases at J, with 6 bases in the middle. This CDR3 is built from 13 residues. Germline CDR1 and CDR2: SGHTA and FQGNSA. The CDR3 DNA reads TGTGCCAGCAGCTTAGGGATGGCAGATACGCAGTATTTT. Residues: CASSLGMADTQYF.

The table lists this clone with a count of one. The chain has TRBV7-7 and TRBJ2-5; 10 nucleotides line up with TRBD2. From germline, CDR1 is SSHAT and CDR2 FNYEAQ (reference sequence). Losses at the gene ends were 4 bases for V and 5 bases for J; bases not matched to a gene: 10. This CDR3 spans 16 amino acids. The CDR3, as DNA: TGTGCCAGCAGCTGGGCGCTAGCGGGGGCTAGCGAGACCCAGTACTTC. It translates to CASSWALAGASETQYF.

The V gene is TRBV21-1, the J gene TRBJ1-1; the table's D call, TRBD1, has no DNA check behind it. TRBV21-1 is deemed a pseudogene. The CDR3 length is 17 residues. The chain's CDR3 is CASSKKFRGHRVAEAFF. CDR3 bases: TGTGCCAGCAGCAAAAAATTCAGGGGGCATCGGGTCGCTGAAGCTTTCTTT.

This clone was detected once. The chain combines TRBV28 with TRBJ1-3, with TRBD1 matching 11 bases. The length of the CDR3 is 15 residues. Germline assignment: CDR1 MDHEN and CDR2 SYDVKM. V shed 6 bases, J shed 8 bases, and the junction held 9 bases outside the gene matches. Written as DNA, the CDR3 is TGTGCCAGCAGAGCGGACAGGGGGCGCGGGTACACCATATATTTT. Its protein product is CASRADRGRGYTIYF.